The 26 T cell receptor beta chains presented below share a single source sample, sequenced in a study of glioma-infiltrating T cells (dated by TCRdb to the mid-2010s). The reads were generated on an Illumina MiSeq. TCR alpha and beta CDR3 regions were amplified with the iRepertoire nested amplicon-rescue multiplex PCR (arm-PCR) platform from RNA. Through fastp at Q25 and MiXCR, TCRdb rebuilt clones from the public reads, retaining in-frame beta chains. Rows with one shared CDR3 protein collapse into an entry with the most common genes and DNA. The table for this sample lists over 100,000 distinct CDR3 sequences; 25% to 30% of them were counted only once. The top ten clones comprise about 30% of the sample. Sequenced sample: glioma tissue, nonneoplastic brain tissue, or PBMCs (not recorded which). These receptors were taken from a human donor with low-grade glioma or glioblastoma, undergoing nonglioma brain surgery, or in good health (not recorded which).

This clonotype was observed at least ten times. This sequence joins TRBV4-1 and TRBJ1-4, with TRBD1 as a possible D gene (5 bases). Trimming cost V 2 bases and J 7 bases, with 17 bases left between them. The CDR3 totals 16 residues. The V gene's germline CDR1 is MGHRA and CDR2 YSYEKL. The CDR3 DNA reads TGCGCCAGCAGCCAATCCCCCTCCGGCAGGGCTGAAAAACTGTTTTTT. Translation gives CASSQSPSGRAEKLFF.

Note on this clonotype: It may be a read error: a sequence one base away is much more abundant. CDR3 sequence (DNA): TGTGCCAGCGGGACGCAGGGGGCTGAGACAGATACGCAGTATTTT. Translated, it gives CASGTQGAETDTQYF. The chain joins TRBV28 to TRBJ2-3; TRBD1 matches at 8 bases. CDR1 MDHEN and CDR2 SYDVKM come from the germline V gene. V was clipped by 8 bases and J by 3 bases; unmatched bases: 10. The CDR3 loop spans 15 amino acids.

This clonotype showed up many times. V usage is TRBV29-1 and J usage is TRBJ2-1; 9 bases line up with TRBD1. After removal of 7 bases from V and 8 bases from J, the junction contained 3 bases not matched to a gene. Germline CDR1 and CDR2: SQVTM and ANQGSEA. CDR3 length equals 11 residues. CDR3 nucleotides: TGCAGCGAGAGGACAGGGGATGAGCAGTTCTTC. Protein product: CSERTGDEQFF.

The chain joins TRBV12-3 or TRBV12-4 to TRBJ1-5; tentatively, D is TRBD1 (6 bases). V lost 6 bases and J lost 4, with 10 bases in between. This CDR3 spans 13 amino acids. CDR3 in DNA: TGTGCCAGCAGCGGGACATTTAATCAGCCCCAGCATTTT. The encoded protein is CASSGTFNQPQHF.

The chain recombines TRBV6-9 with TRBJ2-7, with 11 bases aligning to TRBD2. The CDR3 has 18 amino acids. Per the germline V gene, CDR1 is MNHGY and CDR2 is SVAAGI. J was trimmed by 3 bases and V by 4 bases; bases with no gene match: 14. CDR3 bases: TGTGCCAGCAGTTTATCCGGGACTAGCGGTCCGCGGTACTACGAGCAGTACTTC. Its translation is CASSLSGTSGPRYYEQYF.

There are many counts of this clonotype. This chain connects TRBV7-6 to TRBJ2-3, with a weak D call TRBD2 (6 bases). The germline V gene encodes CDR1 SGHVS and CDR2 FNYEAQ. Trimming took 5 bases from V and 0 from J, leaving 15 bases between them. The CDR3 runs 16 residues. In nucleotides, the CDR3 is TGTGCCAGCAGCCGCAGGCCTAGCGAGAGCACAGATACGCAGTATTTT. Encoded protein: CASSRRPSESTDTQYF. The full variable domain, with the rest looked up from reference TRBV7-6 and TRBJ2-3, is GAGVSQSPRYKVTKRGQDVALRCDPISGHVSLYWYRQALGQGPEFLTYFNYEAQQDKSGLPNDRFSAERPEGSISTLTIQRTEQRDSAMYRCASSRRPSESTDTQYFGPGTRLTVL.

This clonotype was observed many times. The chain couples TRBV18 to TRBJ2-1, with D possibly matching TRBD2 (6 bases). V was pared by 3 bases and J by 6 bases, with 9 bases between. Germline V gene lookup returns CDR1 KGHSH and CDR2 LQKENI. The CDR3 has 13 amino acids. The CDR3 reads CASSPSSVNEQFF. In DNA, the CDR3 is TGTGCCAGCTCACCTTCTAGCGTCAATGAGCAGTTCTTC. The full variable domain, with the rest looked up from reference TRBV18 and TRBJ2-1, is NAGVMQNPRHLVRRRGQEARLRCSPMKGHSHVYWYRQLPEEGLKFMVYLQKENIIDESGMPKERFSAEFPKEGPSILRIQQVVRGDSAAYFCASSPSSVNEQFFGPGTRLTVL.

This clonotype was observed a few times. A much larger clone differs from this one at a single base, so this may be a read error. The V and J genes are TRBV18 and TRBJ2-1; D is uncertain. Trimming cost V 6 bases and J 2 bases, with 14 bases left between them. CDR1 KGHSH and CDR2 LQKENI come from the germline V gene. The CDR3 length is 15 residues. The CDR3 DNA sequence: TGTGCCAGCTCCCTCCCCCTCCTGGCCTACAATGAGCAGTTCTTC. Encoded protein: CASSLPLLAYNEQFF.

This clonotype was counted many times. In DNA, the CDR3 is TGTGCCAGTAGTATAGAGGACAGGGAACAGCCCCAGCATTTT. It codes for CASSIEDREQPQHF. The genes are TRBV19 and TRBJ1-5, with 8 bases aligning to TRBD1. The CDR3 spans 14 residues. Germline V lookup: CDR1 LNHDA, CDR2 SQIVND (reference sequence). With V trimmed by 0 bases and J by 7 bases, 2 bases remained unmatched.

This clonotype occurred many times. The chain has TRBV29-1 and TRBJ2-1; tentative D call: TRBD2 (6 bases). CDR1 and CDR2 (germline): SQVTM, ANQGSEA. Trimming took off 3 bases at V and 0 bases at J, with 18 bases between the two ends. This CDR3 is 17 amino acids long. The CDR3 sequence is CSVDNPGTSSSYNEQFF. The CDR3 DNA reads TGCAGCGTTGATAATCCTGGGACTTCCAGCTCCTACAATGAGCAGTTCTTC.

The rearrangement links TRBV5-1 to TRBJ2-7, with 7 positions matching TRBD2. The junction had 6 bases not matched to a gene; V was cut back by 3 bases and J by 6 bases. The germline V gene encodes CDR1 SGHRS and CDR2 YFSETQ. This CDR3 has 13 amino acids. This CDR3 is CASSWTSLGEQYF. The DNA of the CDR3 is TGCGCCAGCAGCTGGACTAGTTTGGGCGAGCAGTACTTC. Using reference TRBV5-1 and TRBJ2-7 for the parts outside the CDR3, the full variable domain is KAGVTQTPRYLIKTRGQQVTLSCSPISGHRSVSWYQQTPGQGLQFLFEYFSETQRNKGNFPGRFSGRQFSNSRSEMNVSTLELGDSALYLCASSWTSLGEQYFGPGTRLTVT.

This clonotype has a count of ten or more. The CDR3 DNA is TGTGCCAGCAGTTACTCAGGGGGGCGACAGTACTTC. It yields the protein CASSYSGGRQYF. This chain connects TRBV6-5 to TRBJ2-7; D possibly uses TRBD1 or TRBD2 (6 bases each). V was pared by 0 bases and J by 10 bases, with 10 bases between. CDR3 length: 12 residues. Per germline, CDR1 MNHEY and CDR2 SVGAGI.

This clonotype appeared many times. For the CDR3, the DNA is TGTGCCAGCAGTTTACAACGCACAGATACGCAGTATTTT. This gives the protein CASSLQRTDTQYF. The rearrangement joins TRBV12-3 or TRBV12-4 to TRBJ2-3; D ambiguous. The CDR3 is 13 amino acids. Trimming took off 2 bases at V and 1 base at J, with 4 bases between the two ends.

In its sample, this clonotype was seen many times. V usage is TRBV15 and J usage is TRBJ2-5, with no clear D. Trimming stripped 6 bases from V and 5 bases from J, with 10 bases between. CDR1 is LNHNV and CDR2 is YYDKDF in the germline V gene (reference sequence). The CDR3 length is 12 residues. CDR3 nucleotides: TGTGCCACCAGAAGGGCCGGGGAGACCCAGTACTTC. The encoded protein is CATRRAGETQYF.

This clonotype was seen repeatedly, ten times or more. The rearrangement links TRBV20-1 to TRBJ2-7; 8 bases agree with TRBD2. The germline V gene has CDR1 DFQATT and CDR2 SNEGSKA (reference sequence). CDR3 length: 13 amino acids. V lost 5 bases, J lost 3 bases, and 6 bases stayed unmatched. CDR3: CSASGTRIYEQYF. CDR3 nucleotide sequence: TGCAGTGCTTCCGGGACTAGAATCTACGAGCAGTACTTC.

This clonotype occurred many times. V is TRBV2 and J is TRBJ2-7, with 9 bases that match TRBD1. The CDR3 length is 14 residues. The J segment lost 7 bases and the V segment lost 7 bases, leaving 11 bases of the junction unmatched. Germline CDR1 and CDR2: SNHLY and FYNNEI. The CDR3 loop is CASIKGQGRREQYF. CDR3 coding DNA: TGTGCCAGCATCAAGGGACAGGGACGACGGGAGCAGTACTTC.

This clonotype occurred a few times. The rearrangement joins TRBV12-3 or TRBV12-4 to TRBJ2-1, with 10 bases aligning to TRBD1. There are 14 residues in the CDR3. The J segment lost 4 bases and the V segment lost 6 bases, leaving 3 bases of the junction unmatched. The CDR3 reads CASRPGQGYNEQFF. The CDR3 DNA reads TGTGCCAGCAGACCGGGACAGGGGTACAATGAGCAGTTCTTC.

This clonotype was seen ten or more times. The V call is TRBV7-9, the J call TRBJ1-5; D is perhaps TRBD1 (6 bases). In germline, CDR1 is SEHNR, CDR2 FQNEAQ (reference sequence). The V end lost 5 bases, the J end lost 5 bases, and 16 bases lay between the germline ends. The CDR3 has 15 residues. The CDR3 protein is CASSPRTATDQPQHF. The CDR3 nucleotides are TGTGCCAGCAGCCCGAGGACAGCAACGGATCAGCCCCAGCATTTT.

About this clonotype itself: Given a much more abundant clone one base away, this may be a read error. CDR3 sequence: CASSLALEGGQPQHF. In DNA form, the CDR3 reads TGTGCCAGCAGTTTAGCGCTGGAAGGGGGACAGCCCCAGCATTTT. J is TRBJ1-5 and V is TRBV12-3 or TRBV12-4, with D perhaps matching TRBD1 (6 bases). Trimming pared 0 bases from V and 7 bases from J, leaving 13 bases between. The CDR3 loop spans 15 amino acids.

CDR3 sequence: CASSTHHVTGTQETQYF. CDR3 nucleotide sequence: TGTGCCAGCAGCACCCACCATGTAACGGGGACCCAAGAGACCCAGTACTTC. The chain joins TRBV6-1 to TRBJ2-5; D might be TRBD1 or TRBD2, each matching 5 bases. This CDR3 is built from 17 residues. Germline CDR1 reads MNHNS; CDR2 reads SASEGT. Between the trimmed V and J ends, which lost 6 bases and 1 base, there was a span of 21 bases.

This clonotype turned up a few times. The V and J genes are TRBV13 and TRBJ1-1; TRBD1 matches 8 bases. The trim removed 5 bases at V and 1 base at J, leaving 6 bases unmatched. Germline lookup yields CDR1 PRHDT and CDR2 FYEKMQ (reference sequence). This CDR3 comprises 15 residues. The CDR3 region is CASSILDRANTEAFF. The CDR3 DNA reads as TGTGCCAGCAGCATTTTGGACAGGGCGAACACTGAAGCTTTCTTT.

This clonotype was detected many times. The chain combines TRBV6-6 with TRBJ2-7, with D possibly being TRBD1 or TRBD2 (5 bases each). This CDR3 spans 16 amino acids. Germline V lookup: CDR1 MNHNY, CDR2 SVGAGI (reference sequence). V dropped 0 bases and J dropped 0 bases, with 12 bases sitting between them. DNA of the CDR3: TGTGCCAGCAGTTACTCCTTCATGGGACGCTCCTACGAGCAGTACTTC. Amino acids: CASSYSFMGRSYEQYF.

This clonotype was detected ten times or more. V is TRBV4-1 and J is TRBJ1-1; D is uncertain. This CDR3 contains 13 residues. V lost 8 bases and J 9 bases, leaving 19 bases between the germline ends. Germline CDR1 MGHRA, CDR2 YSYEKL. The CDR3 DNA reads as TGCGCCAGCTCGAAACTGGGCGTAGATCAAGCTTTCTTT. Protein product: CASSKLGVDQAFF.

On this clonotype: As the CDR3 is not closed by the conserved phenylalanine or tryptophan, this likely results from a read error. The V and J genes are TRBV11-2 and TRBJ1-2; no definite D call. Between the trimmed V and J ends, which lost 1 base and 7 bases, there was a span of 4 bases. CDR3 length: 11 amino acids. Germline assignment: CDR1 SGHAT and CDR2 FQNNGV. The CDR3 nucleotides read TGTGCCAGCAGCTTAGGCGGTGGCTACACCTCC. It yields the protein CASSLGGGYTS.

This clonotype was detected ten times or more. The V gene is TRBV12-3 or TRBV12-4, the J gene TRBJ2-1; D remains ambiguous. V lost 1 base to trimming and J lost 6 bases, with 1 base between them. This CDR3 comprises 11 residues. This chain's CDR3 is CASSLVNEQFF. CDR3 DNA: TGTGCCAGCAGTTTAGTCAATGAGCAGTTCTTC.

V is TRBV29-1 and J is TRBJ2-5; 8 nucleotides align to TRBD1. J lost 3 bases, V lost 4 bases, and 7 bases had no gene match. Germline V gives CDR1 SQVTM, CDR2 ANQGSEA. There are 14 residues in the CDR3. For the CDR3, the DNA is TGCAGCGTTGGGACAGGGCCAATTGAAGAGACCCAGTACTTC. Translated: CSVGTGPIEETQYF.